This TCR beta chain was sequenced during a study of T cells after posttransplantation cyclophosphamide. Findings of the study overall: Later post-transplant blood repertoires were often dominated by donor CD8+ memory clones. Tissue-infiltrating T cells from skin or gut overlapped little with blood T cells.

V was clipped by 6 bases and J by 5 bases; unmatched bases: 4. From germline, CDR1 is MDHEN and CDR2 SYDVKM. There are 15 residues in the CDR3. Clones were read by immunoSEQ multiplex PCR, and TCRdb kept only the in-frame ones, dropping some. The table has a few thousand clones, approximately 69% seen once. As for this clone: The antigen is not known.

Busulfan-fludarabine conditioning, marrow transplant, and cyclophosphamide on days +3 and +4 were administered. The V gene is TRBV28, the J gene TRBJ2-2; 12 nucleotides match TRBD2. The origin of this receptor is a female patient aged 40-50 years who received an allogeneic stem cell transplant from a related donor, was CMV-positive, and had no GVHD. Some of the T cells may derive from the graft donor. The sequences come from CD8+ T cells sorted from PBMCs, collected about 1,200 days after allogeneic stem cell transplant with posttransplant cyclophosphamide. The CDR3 reads CASSRTSGETGELFF. CDR3 nucleotides: TGTGCCAGCAGCCGGACTAGCGGGGAAACCGGGGAGCTGTTTTTT. Variable domain in full (rest from reference TRBV28 and TRBJ2-2): DVKVTQSSRYLVKRTGEKVFLECVQDMDHENMFWYRQDPGLGLRLIYFSYDVKMKEKGDIPEGYSVSREKKERFSLILESASTNQTSMYLCASSRTSGETGELFFGEGSRLTVL.